This T cell receptor (beta chain) was captured in a study of CD8 T cells in ankylosing spondylitis. Libraries for TCR beta were made by quantitative 5'-RACE with molecular barcodes. TCRdb recomputed calls from the 5' RACE reads with MiXCR, one row per CDR3 protein. The sample lists 250,000 or so distinct CDR3 sequences, roughly a quarter occurring once. The CDR3 loop spans 14 amino acids. The ends lost 3 bases at V and 0 bases at J; junction bases unmatched: 4. Germline-derived CDR1 and CDR2 are GTSNPN and SVGIG (reference sequence). The chain carries TRBV30 and TRBJ1-1, with 7 bases aligning to TRBD1. The sequence came from a male donor with ankylosing spondylitis or in good health (not recorded which). The sequencing input was blood, either unsorted or a sorted T cell fraction (not recorded which). The DNA of the CDR3 is TGTGCCTGGAGAGCAGGGGGTATGAACACTGAAGCTTTCTTT. It translates to CAWRAGGMNTEAFF.